Below, 20 T cell receptor beta chains from the same sample are listed, as sequenced in a study of neurological immune-mediated disorders. Via MiXCR, TCRdb re-called the 5' RACE reads, giving one row per CDR3 protein. The data show some 95,000 distinct CDR3 sequences, with approximately 3.3% seen just once and roughly 6% held by the top ten. Specimen: PBMCs. These receptors came from a young woman with multiple sclerosis.

The chain carries TRBV20-1 and TRBJ1-3; D might be TRBD1 (5 bases). Trimming took 0 bases from V and 0 from J, leaving 12 bases between them. The CDR3 runs to 16 residues. Germline V gene lookup returns CDR1 DFQATT and CDR2 SNEGSKA (reference sequence). The CDR3 is CSARDRGPLSGNTIYF. In nucleotides, the CDR3 is TGCAGTGCTAGAGATCGGGGCCCTCTCTCTGGAAACACCATATATTTT.

This clonotype has only a few counts. The chain uses TRBV5-1 and TRBJ1-1; the D is unclear. Germline CDR1 is SGHRS and CDR2 is YFSETQ. V dropped 0 bases and J dropped 2 bases, with 5 bases sitting between them. The length of the CDR3 is 13 residues. This CDR3 reads CASSLEPNTEAFF. In DNA form, the CDR3 reads TGCGCCAGCAGCTTGGAGCCTAACACTGAAGCTTTCTTT.

This clonotype was recorded many times. This chain joins TRBV29-1 and TRBJ1-1; D gene uncertain. The CDR3 contains 12 residues. V lost 7 bases to trimming and J lost 1 base, with 10 bases between them. From germline, CDR1 is SQVTM and CDR2 ANQGSEA. CDR3 sequence reads: CSGENRNTEAFF. The DNA of the CDR3 is TGCAGCGGGGAAAATAGGAACACTGAAGCTTTCTTT.

This clonotype was counted at least ten times. The chain employs TRBV28 and TRBJ2-1, with 7 bases aligning to TRBD2. Per germline, CDR1 MDHEN and CDR2 SYDVKM. Trimming removed 6 bases from V and 1 base from J; junction bases left unmatched: 6. The CDR3 has 15 residues. The CDR3 region is CASSSTSVSYNEQFF. The DNA of the CDR3 is TGTGCCAGCAGCTCTACTAGCGTATCCTACAATGAGCAGTTCTTC.

This clonotype was found many times. The rearrangement uses TRBV27 and TRBJ2-2, with D tentatively TRBD1 (6 bases). V dropped 6 bases and J dropped 7 bases, with 15 bases sitting between them. CDR3 size: 14 residues. From germline, CDR1 is MNHEY and CDR2 SMNVEV (reference sequence). The CDR3 loop is CASRPGQGGGELFF. The DNA for the CDR3 is TGTGCCAGCAGGCCGGGACAAGGAGGCGGGGAGCTGTTTTTT.

At least ten counts were recorded for this clonotype. The chain carries TRBV6-5 and TRBJ2-7; 9 bases fit TRBD1. The CDR3 spans 15 residues. Germline V lookup: CDR1 MNHEY, CDR2 SVGAGI. Trimming removed 0 bases from V and 4 bases from J; junction bases left unmatched: 4. CDR3 region: CASSYSTGGLYEQYF. In DNA form, the CDR3 reads TGTGCCAGCAGTTACTCAACAGGGGGCCTTTACGAGCAGTACTTC.

This clonotype was counted at least ten times. A single base separates this from a much larger clone, so it may be a read error. The chain uses TRBV5-1 and TRBJ2-7; 9 nucleotides agree with TRBD1. Trimming cost V 4 bases and J 6 bases; bases outside gene matches: 11. The CDR3 length is 15 residues. CDR1 and CDR2 from the germline V gene are SGHRS and YFSETQ. CDR3: CASSQRQGVNIEQYF. The CDR3 DNA sequence: TGCGCCAGCAGCCAAAGACAGGGGGTTAATATCGAGCAGTACTTC.

This clonotype was observed many times. The chain joins TRBV29-1 to TRBJ2-1; no firm D call. The CDR3 sequence is 8 residues long. The V and J ends lost 6 bases and 10 bases respectively, with 4 bases between them. The germline gives CDR1 SQVTM, CDR2 ANQGSEA. The CDR3 spells CSVGEQFF. The CDR3 bases are TGCAGCGTGGGGGAGCAGTTCTTC.

This clonotype was seen repeatedly, ten times or more. The chain uses TRBV5-5 and TRBJ2-7; 8 bases match TRBD1. CDR1 is SGHKS, CDR2 YYEKEE, per germline (reference sequence). The CDR3 is made up of 15 amino acids. J lost 2 bases, V lost 3 bases, and 7 bases had no gene match. The CDR3 sequence is CASSSPGTGPYEQYF. DNA for the CDR3: TGTGCCAGCAGCTCCCCCGGGACAGGACCCTACGAGCAGTACTTC.

This clonotype was seen ten or more times. The chain employs TRBV20-1 and TRBJ2-7, with D perhaps given as TRBD1 or TRBD2 (7 bases each). Germline assignment: CDR1 DFQATT and CDR2 SNEGSKA (reference sequence). This CDR3 is 14 amino acids long. V lost 2 bases to trimming and J lost 3 bases, with 14 bases between them. The DNA of the CDR3 is TGCAGTGCTAGACGACAGGGAGGGGTCTACGAGCAGTACTTC. Residues: CSARRQGGVYEQYF.

This clonotype was picked up many times. The J gene is TRBJ2-2, the V gene TRBV20-1; the match to TRBD1 covers 9 bases. The germline V gene has CDR1 DFQATT and CDR2 SNEGSKA (reference sequence). V gave up 6 bases and J gave up 5 bases; unmatched junction bases: 7. This CDR3 contains 14 residues. This CDR3 is CSANRGRETGELFF. The CDR3 DNA reads TGCAGTGCGAACAGGGGGCGGGAGACCGGGGAGCTGTTTTTT.

This clonotype was observed many times. This chain links TRBV30 with TRBJ2-7, with TRBD2 as a possible D gene (5 bases). The V and J ends lost 3 bases and 3 bases respectively, with 9 bases between them. The CDR3 has 12 residues. Germline CDR1 and CDR2: GTSNPN and SVGIG (reference sequence). CDR3 DNA: TGTGCCTGGAGCCCCGGAGGCTACGAGCAGTACTTC. Translating it yields CAWSPGGYEQYF. Drawing the rest from reference TRBV30 and TRBJ2-7, the complete variable domain is SQTIHQWPATLVQPVGSPLSLECTVEGTSNPNLYWYRQAAGRGLQLLFYSVGIGQISSEVPQNLSASRPQDRQFILSSKKLLLSDSGFYLCAWSPGGYEQYFGPGTRLTVT.

This clonotype was seen many times. The V gene is TRBV20-1, the J gene TRBJ2-7, with D perhaps matching TRBD2 (6 bases). The ends were cut back, 5 bases at V and 2 bases at J, with 10 bases in the middle. CDR1 DFQATT and CDR2 SNEGSKA come from the germline V gene (reference sequence). The CDR3 is made up of 12 amino acids. In DNA form, the CDR3 reads TGCAGTGCTGGGAGGCGGCCCTACGAGCAGTACTTC. It specifies CSAGRRPYEQYF.

This clonotype was found a few times. The chain couples TRBV27 to TRBJ1-1; 8 bases match TRBD1. The germline V gene has CDR1 MNHEY and CDR2 SMNVEV (reference sequence). With 2 bases clipped from V and 4 bases from J, the junction kept 6 bases outside the gene matches. The CDR3 is 15 amino acids. The CDR3 DNA is TGTGCCAGCAGTTTACAGGGGGCGCGGGTCACTGAAGCTTTCTTT. Its protein product is CASSLQGARVTEAFF.

This clonotype was recorded at least ten times. The V and J genes are TRBV7-2 and TRBJ2-3; 7 positions agree with TRBD1. The V and J ends lost 1 base and 2 bases, in that order; junction bases with no gene match: 6. CDR3 length equals 16 residues. The V gene's germline CDR1 is SGHTA and CDR2 FQGNSA. DNA for the CDR3: TGTGCCAGCAGCTTAGGTGGCAGGGGGACCACAGATACGCAGTATTTT. The encoded protein is CASSLGGRGTTDTQYF.

This clonotype was counted many times. The V gene is TRBV5-1, the J gene TRBJ2-2; D is perhaps TRBD1 (5 bases). Germline loops: CDR1 SGHRS, CDR2 YFSETQ. This CDR3 contains 15 residues. Trimming removed 1 base at V and 0 bases at J, with 7 bases between. CDR3 residues: CASSLQGTNTGELFF. CDR3 nucleotides: TGCGCCAGCAGCTTGCAGGGTACGAACACCGGGGAGCTGTTTTTT.

To note about this clonotype: Its ends do not fully match the called genes, so a read error is possible. The rearrangement uses TRBV6-2 or TRBV6-3 and TRBJ2-5; the D call may be TRBD1 or TRBD2 (5 bases each). There are 13 residues in the CDR3. Germline V gene lookup returns CDR1 MNHEY and CDR2 SVGEGT. CDR3 sequence reads: CAGQRGYQENQYF. In DNA form, the CDR3 reads TGTGCCGGCCAGAGGGGTTACCAAGAGAACCAGTACTTC.

This CDR3 is CATSDYNNEQFF. The CDR3 region has the DNA TGTGCCACCAGTGACTATAACAATGAGCAGTTCTTC. The chain couples TRBV24-1 to TRBJ2-1; D call uncertain. The CDR3 totals 12 residues. Deletions cut 4 bases from V and 5 bases from J, with 5 bases between. Germline V gives CDR1 KGHDR, CDR2 SFDVKD.

This clonotype was seen ten or more times. The V call is TRBV20-1, the J call TRBJ2-3; 16 bases match TRBD2. This CDR3 has 20 amino acids. After removal of 2 bases from V and 5 bases from J, the junction contained 16 bases not matched to a gene. Germline loops: CDR1 DFQATT, CDR2 SNEGSKA (reference sequence). The DNA for the CDR3 is TGCAGTGCTAGAATAATCGGGACTAGCGGGGGGGAGAGGTACGGAGATACGCAGTATTTT. The encoded protein is CSARIIGTSGGERYGDTQYF.

This clonotype was found many times. The chain has TRBV20-1 and TRBJ1-1; D perhaps matches TRBD1 (6 bases). Trimming pared 5 bases from V and 7 bases from J, leaving 14 bases between. Per the germline V gene, CDR1 is DFQATT and CDR2 is SNEGSKA (reference sequence). The CDR3 loop spans 12 amino acids. The CDR3 DNA follows: TGCAGTGCTCTGGAGGGGGTGGGTGAAGCTTTCTTT. This codes for CSALEGVGEAFF.